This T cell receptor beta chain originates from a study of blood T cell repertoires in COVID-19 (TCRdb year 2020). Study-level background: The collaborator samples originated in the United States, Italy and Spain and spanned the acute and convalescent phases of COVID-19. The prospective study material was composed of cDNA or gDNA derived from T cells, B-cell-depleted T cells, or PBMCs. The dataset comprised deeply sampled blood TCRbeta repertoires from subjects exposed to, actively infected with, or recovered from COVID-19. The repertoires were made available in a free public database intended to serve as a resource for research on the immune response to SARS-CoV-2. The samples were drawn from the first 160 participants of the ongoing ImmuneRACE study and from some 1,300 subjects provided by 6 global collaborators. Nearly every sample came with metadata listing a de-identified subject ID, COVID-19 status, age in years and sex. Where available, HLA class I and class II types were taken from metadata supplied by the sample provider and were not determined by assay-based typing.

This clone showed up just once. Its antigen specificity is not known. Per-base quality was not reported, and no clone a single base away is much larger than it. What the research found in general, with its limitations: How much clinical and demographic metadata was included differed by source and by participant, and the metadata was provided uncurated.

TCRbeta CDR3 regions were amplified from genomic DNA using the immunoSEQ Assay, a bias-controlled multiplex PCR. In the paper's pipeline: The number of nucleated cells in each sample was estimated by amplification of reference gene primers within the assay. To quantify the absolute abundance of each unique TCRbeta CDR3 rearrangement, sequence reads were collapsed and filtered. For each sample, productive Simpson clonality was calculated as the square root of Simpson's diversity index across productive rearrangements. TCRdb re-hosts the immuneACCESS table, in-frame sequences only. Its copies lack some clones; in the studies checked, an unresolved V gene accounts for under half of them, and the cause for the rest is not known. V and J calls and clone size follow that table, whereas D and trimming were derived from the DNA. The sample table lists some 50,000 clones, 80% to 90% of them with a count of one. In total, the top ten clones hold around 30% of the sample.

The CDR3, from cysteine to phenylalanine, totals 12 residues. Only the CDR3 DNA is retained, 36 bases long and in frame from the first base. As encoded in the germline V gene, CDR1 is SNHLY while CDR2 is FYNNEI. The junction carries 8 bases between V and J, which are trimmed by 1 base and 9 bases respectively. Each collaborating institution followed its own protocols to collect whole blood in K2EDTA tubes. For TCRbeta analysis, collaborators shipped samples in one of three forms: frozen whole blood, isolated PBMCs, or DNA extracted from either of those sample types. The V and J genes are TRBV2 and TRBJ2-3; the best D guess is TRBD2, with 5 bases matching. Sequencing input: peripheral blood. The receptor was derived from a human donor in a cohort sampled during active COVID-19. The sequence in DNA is TGTGCCAGCAGTGAAGTTCTAGCAACGCAGTATTTT. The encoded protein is CASSEVLATQYF.